These 16 T cell receptor beta chains originate from one sample sequenced in a study of T cells in tuberculosis. The repertoire was sequenced with immunoSEQ multiplex PCR; TCRdb's copy has only in-frame clones and lacks some. Among 35,000 to 45,000 clones listed, roughly 94% were seen once. The specimen was PBMCs. The receptors originated from a donor aged 10-30 years with latent tuberculosis or without tuberculosis infection. Some clones in this sample may be carry-over from other donors' samples.

This chain uses TRBV28 with TRBJ1-1; D gene uncertain. Germline V gene lookup returns CDR1 MDHEN and CDR2 SYDVKM. V lost 6 bases, J lost 5 bases, and 13 bases lay in between. This CDR3 spans 13 amino acids. The CDR3 loop reads CASRSSGGTEAFF. The CDR3 nucleotides read TGTGCCAGCAGGAGCTCAGGCGGGACTGAAGCTTTCTTT.

The rearrangement joins TRBV28 to TRBJ1-2; D not certain. The CDR3 sequence is 14 residues long. The V gene's germline CDR1 is MDHEN and CDR2 SYDVKM. V shed 3 bases and J shed 7 bases, with 15 bases lying between them. For the CDR3, the DNA is TGTGCCAGCAGTTTTCATTATGAGGGAAGTGGCTACACCTTC. Translated: CASSFHYEGSGYTF.

The J gene is TRBJ1-2, the V gene TRBV5-1; a possible D gene is TRBD1 (6 bases). V was cut by 7 bases and J by 2 bases, with 15 bases left in between. The CDR3 has 14 residues. Germline V gene data show CDR1 as SGHRS and CDR2 as YFSETQ. The CDR3 DNA reads as TGCGCCAGCCGCTCTGGGGGCACAAACTATGGCTACACCTTC. It yields the protein CASRSGGTNYGYTF.

The J gene is TRBJ2-7, the V gene TRBV4-3; 13 positions agree with TRBD2. This CDR3 is built from 17 residues. The germline gives CDR1 LGHNA, CDR2 YSLEER. Unmatched junction bases numbered 6, after V lost 4 bases and J lost 0 bases. CDR3 in amino acids: CASSLLTSGGSSYEQYF. Written as DNA, the CDR3 is TGCGCCAGCAGCCTATTGACTAGCGGGGGGAGCTCCTACGAGCAGTACTTC.

The V and J genes are TRBV6-5 and TRBJ1-1; weak D call: TRBD1 (6 bases). CDR1 MNHEY and CDR2 SVGAGI come from the germline V gene. The CDR3 contains 13 residues. V dropped 8 bases and J dropped 7 bases, with 17 bases sitting between them. CDR3 protein: CASAPGALGEAFF. The DNA for the CDR3 is TGTGCCAGCGCCCCAGGGGCCTTAGGTGAAGCTTTCTTT.

This chain uses TRBV9 with TRBJ2-1, with a weak D call TRBD1 (6 bases). The V and J ends lost 1 base and 5 bases respectively, with 13 bases between them. The length of the CDR3 is 15 residues. Per the germline V gene, CDR1 is SGDLS and CDR2 is YYNGEE. CDR3 DNA: TGTGCCAGCAGCGTATTGGGGACACTCAACAATGAGCAGTTCTTC. This codes for CASSVLGTLNNEQFF. Supplemented by reference TRBV9 and TRBJ2-1, the full variable domain reads DSGVTQTPKHLITATGQRVTLRCSPRSGDLSVYWYQQSLDQGLQFLIQYYNGEERAKGNILERFSAQQFPDLHSELNLSSLELGDSALYFCASSVLGTLNNEQFFGPGTRLTVL.

The chain carries TRBV6-5 and TRBJ1-6; D remains unclear. The CDR3 has 14 amino acids. Trimming took off 10 bases at V and 8 bases at J, with 18 bases between the two ends. Germline V gene sequence: CDR1 MNHEY, CDR2 SVGAGI. The CDR3 coding sequence is TGTGCCACCGCCCCGGGTCCTCTTTATTCACCCCTCCACTTT. Its protein is CATAPGPLYSPLHF.

The chain recombines TRBV11-2 with TRBJ1-1, with 11 nucleotides matching TRBD1. The CDR3 has 14 residues. Trimming took 5 bases from V and 8 from J; bases not matched to a gene: 7. The germline CDR1 and CDR2 sequences are SGHAT and FQNNGV. CDR3 loop: CASSPKGDRGEAFF. The CDR3 coding sequence is TGTGCCAGCAGCCCAAAAGGGGACAGGGGGGAAGCTTTCTTT.

The chain joins TRBV28 to TRBJ2-3; D is uncertain. The CDR3 contains 14 residues. Trimming took 4 bases from V and 3 from J, leaving 11 bases between them. Germline CDR1 reads MDHEN; CDR2 reads SYDVKM. The CDR3 loop is CASSSYPLTDTQYF. The CDR3 DNA is TGTGCCAGCAGTTCGTACCCCCTAACAGATACGCAGTATTTT. The whole variable domain, remainder taken from reference TRBV28 and TRBJ2-3, is DVKVTQSSRYLVKRTGEKVFLECVQDMDHENMFWYRQDPGLGLRLIYFSYDVKMKEKGDIPEGYSVSREKKERFSLILESASTNQTSMYLCASSSYPLTDTQYFGPGTRLTVL.

This clone was seen just once. The rearrangement uses TRBV7-2 and TRBJ2-1; 10 nucleotides match TRBD1. Germline V gene sequence: CDR1 SGHTA, CDR2 FQGNSA. V lost 5 bases to trimming and J lost 4 bases; unmatched junction nucleotides: 5. This CDR3 has 15 residues. The CDR3 DNA reads TGTGCCAGCAGCCCCGGACAGGGGGGATACAATGAGCAGTTCTTC. Residues: CASSPGQGGYNEQFF.

This sequence joins TRBV9 and TRBJ1-2, with 9 bases identical to TRBD1. V gave up 1 base and J gave up 8 bases; unmatched junction bases: 15. The germline V gene encodes CDR1 SGDLS and CDR2 YYNGEE. There are 17 residues in the CDR3. The CDR3 region is CASSVNNRDREYSGYTF. CDR3 sequence (DNA): TGTGCCAGCAGCGTAAATAACCGGGACAGGGAGTACAGCGGCTACACCTTC.

The gene calls are TRBV7-7 and TRBJ2-1, with TRBD2 matching 7 bases. Per germline, CDR1 SSHAT and CDR2 FNYEAQ (reference sequence). CDR3 length: 15 amino acids. Unmatched junction bases numbered 10, after V lost 4 bases and J lost 7 bases. The CDR3 reads CASSSGLDVLNEQFF. The DNA of the CDR3 is TGTGCCAGCAGCTCCGGACTAGATGTCTTGAATGAGCAGTTCTTC.

The chain carries TRBV5-4 and TRBJ2-3; TRBD2 aligns across 11 bases. The V gene end was trimmed by 4 bases and the J gene end by 3 bases; junction bases not matched to a gene: 7. The length of the CDR3 is 16 residues. Germline values: CDR1 SGHNT, CDR2 YYREEE (reference sequence). This chain's CDR3 is CASSRSGRAVTDTQYF. Here the CDR3 DNA reads TGTGCCAGCAGCCGTAGCGGGAGGGCCGTTACAGATACGCAGTATTTT.

The genes are TRBV7-9 and TRBJ1-1, with D unclear. The CDR3 covers 14 residues. Trimming cost V 3 bases and J 5 bases, with 13 bases left between them. Germline CDR1 and CDR2: SEHNR and FQNEAQ (reference sequence). The CDR3 loop reads CASSFTGEWTEAFF. CDR3 coding DNA: TGTGCCAGCAGCTTCACGGGAGAGTGGACTGAAGCTTTCTTT.

In its sample, this clone was seen a few times. V is TRBV28 and J is TRBJ2-1; 9 bases are a match to TRBD2. Per germline, CDR1 MDHEN and CDR2 SYDVKM. J gave up 7 bases and V 2 bases, and 6 bases lay outside the gene matches. The CDR3 is 15 residues long. The CDR3: CASSLVAGVRNEQFF. CDR3 nucleotides: TGTGCCAGCAGTTTAGTAGCGGGAGTTAGAAATGAGCAGTTCTTC.

This clone was counted only a few times. V usage is TRBV9 and J usage is TRBJ1-1, with D perhaps matching TRBD1 (6 bases). Trimming took 0 bases from V and 4 from J, leaving 13 bases between them. The germline gives CDR1 SGDLS, CDR2 YYNGEE. The CDR3 length is 15 residues. The CDR3 loop is CASSVAVGGGTEAFF. CDR3 sequence (DNA): TGTGCCAGCAGCGTAGCTGTGGGAGGGGGCACTGAAGCTTTCTTT.